This T cell receptor beta chain stems from a study of blood T cell repertoires in COVID-19. Study information: Samples of COVID-19 (acute and convalescent) were obtained from the United States, Italy and Spain. From T cells, B-cell-depleted T cells, or PBMCs came the material, which was cDNA or gDNA.

Per the original methods: Nucleated cell counts were estimated from reference gene primer amplification. Clones were sequenced by immunoSEQ multiplex PCR, and TCRdb holds only the in-frame ones, with some missing. From that table come the V and J calls and clone size; the DNA was used to work out D and trimming. The sample consists of about 90,000 clones, more than 70% of them appearing once. The sample comprised peripheral blood. The clonotype comes from a woman aged 80 or over with acute or convalescent COVID-19.

Here the CDR3 DNA reads TGTGCCAGCAGCCCCCTTCACGGGACGGGGGGAGCTTTCTTT. Its translation is CASSPLHGTGGAFF. The chain combines TRBV11-2 with TRBJ1-1, with D possibly matching TRBD1 (5 bases). The V gene lost 5 bases and the J gene lost 10 bases, with 20 bases spanning the gap. Germline V lookup: CDR1 SGHAT, CDR2 FQNNGV. There are 14 residues in the CDR3.